This passage covers 4 T cell receptor beta chains from one sample sequenced in a study of CD8+ T cells in alopecia areata. Treatment denoted: oral pan-JAK inhibitor, 5-10 mg twice daily. After isolation, RNA underwent reverse transcription to generate cDNA as the sequencing template. TCRdb keeps only in-frame clones here, not all; method: immunoSEQ multiplex PCR. The sample consists of around 140,000 clones, roughly 52% of them appearing once. Sequenced here: CD8+ T cells sorted from blood, sampled at week 4, from a patient treated with tofacitinib. The receptors here all came from a human donor with alopecia areata.

This clone was seen a few times. Other DNA sequences from this sample encode an identical CDR3 as well. The chain combines TRBV30 with TRBJ1-1, with D hard to call. The CDR3 loop spans 12 amino acids. V was trimmed by 2 bases and J by 4 bases, leaving 8 bases between them. Germline CDR1 reads GTSNPN; CDR2 reads SVGIG (reference sequence). The CDR3 DNA reads TGTGCCTGGAGTCTGGTGGGCACTGAAGCTTTCTTT. Encoded protein: CAWSLVGTEAFF. The entire variable domain, with the rest obtained from reference TRBV30 and TRBJ1-1, is as follows: SQTIHQWPATLVQPVGSPLSLECTVEGTSNPNLYWYRQAAGRGLQLLFYSVGIGQISSEVPQNLSASRPQDRQFILSSKKLLLSDSGFYLCAWSLVGTEAFFGQGTRLTVV.

The V gene is TRBV5-4, the J gene TRBJ2-7; D gene uncertain. V was clipped by 0 bases and J by 3 bases, with 4 bases between them. CDR3 length equals 12 residues. The germline V gene has CDR1 SGHNT and CDR2 YYREEE (reference sequence). In nucleotides, the CDR3 is TGTGCCAGCAGCTTGGATCTCTACGAGCAGTACTTC. Its translation: CASSLDLYEQYF.

The chain recombines TRBV6-5 with TRBJ1-2, with a weak D call TRBD1 (5 bases). Germline loops: CDR1 MNHEY, CDR2 SVGAGI. Trimming removed 2 bases at V and 7 bases at J, with 11 bases between. This CDR3 contains 13 residues. The CDR3 here is CASSYRWDAGYTF. CDR3 in DNA: TGTGCCAGCAGTTACCGTTGGGACGCTGGCTACACCTTC.

The chain couples TRBV30 to TRBJ2-1; a possible D gene is TRBD2 (6 bases). Trimming removed 8 bases at V and 0 bases at J, with 20 bases between. The CDR3 has 16 amino acids. Germline V lookup: CDR1 GTSNPN, CDR2 SVGIG (reference sequence). CDR3 in DNA: TGTGCCGGGGGGTGGGTAGACAGCCCCTCCTACAATGAGCAGTTCTTC. It yields the protein CAGGWVDSPSYNEQFF.